The 29 T cell receptor beta chains below come from one sample, sequenced in a study of spatial heterogeneity in lung cancer. Via MiXCR, TCRdb re-called the 5' RACE reads, giving one row per CDR3 protein. The sample has 110,000 or so distinct CDR3 sequences; approximately 11% are singletons. Time point denoted: blood at routine non-recurrence follow-up after resection. The sample consisted of PBMCs, taken at follow-up. The receptors come from a female donor with early-stage non-small cell lung cancer.

The chain uses TRBV28 and TRBJ2-3; 7 positions match TRBD1. V lost 5 bases and J lost 2; bases outside the gene matches: 7. The length of the CDR3 is 15 residues. The germline V gene encodes CDR1 MDHEN and CDR2 SYDVKM. CDR3 DNA sequence: TGTGCCAGCAGTCCCGAGACAGGGCACACAGATACGCAGTATTTT. It is translated as CASSPETGHTDTQYF.

This clonotype appeared many times. CDR3 amino acids: CATSRDGQSQETQYF. As DNA, the CDR3 is TGTGCCACCAGCAGAGATGGGCAGAGCCAAGAGACCCAGTACTTC. This sequence joins TRBV15 and TRBJ2-5; D remains ambiguous. Trimming left V 0 bases short and J 1 base short, with 9 bases between. This CDR3 region has 15 residues. Germline V gene lookup returns CDR1 LNHNV and CDR2 YYDKDF (reference sequence).

This clonotype has more than one count but fewer than ten. The J gene is TRBJ2-2, the V gene TRBV20-1; 10 bases align to TRBD2. Germline lookup yields CDR1 DFQATT and CDR2 SNEGSKA (reference sequence). CDR3 length equals 15 residues. The DNA of the CDR3 is TGCAGCCTAAGAGGGCTAGCGGGAGACACCGGGGAGCTGTTTTTT. Protein product: CSLRGLAGDTGELFF.

In this sample, this clonotype turned up many times. The V and J genes are TRBV6-2 or TRBV6-3 and TRBJ2-1; D not certain. Trimming left V 0 bases short and J 9 bases short, with 15 bases between. CDR1 MNHEY and CDR2 SVGEGT come from the germline V gene. The CDR3 consists of 15 residues. CDR3 DNA sequence: TGTGCCAGCAGTTACTCGGGTTCAGCTTCGGGTGAGCAGTTCTTC. Encoded protein: CASSYSGSASGEQFF.

This clonotype was detected a few times. This chain joins TRBV2 and TRBJ1-5; no firm D call. The V gene's germline CDR1 is SNHLY and CDR2 FYNNEI. The CDR3 loop spans 15 amino acids. Trimming took off 6 bases at V and 7 bases at J, with 19 bases between the two ends. CDR3 sequence (DNA): TGTGCCAGCAGATCCTGGAAGCCCGAGGACCAGCCCCAGCATTTT. Amino acids: CASRSWKPEDQPQHF.

This clonotype was observed at least ten times. The chain couples TRBV30 to TRBJ2-5; D might be TRBD2 (6 bases). The CDR3 totals 15 residues. Germline loops: CDR1 GTSNPN, CDR2 SVGIG (reference sequence). CDR3 sequence (DNA): TGTTCATTGGAATTGGGTAGCGGAGCTATGGGGACCCAGTACTTC. It specifies CSLELGSGAMGTQYF.

A few counts support this clonotype. The V call is TRBV5-1, the J call TRBJ2-5; the D is unclear. The CDR3 extends over 14 amino acids. Trimming left V 0 bases short and J 4 bases short, with 10 bases between. The germline V gene has CDR1 SGHRS and CDR2 YFSETQ. The DNA for the CDR3 is TGCGCCAGCAGCTTGGCCAACCGTCCAGAGACCCAGTACTTC. Encoded protein: CASSLANRPETQYF.

This clonotype was found a few times. The rearrangement links TRBV14 to TRBJ1-5; the D is unclear. V lost 1 base and J 2 bases, leaving 9 bases between the germline ends. The CDR3 is made up of 15 amino acids. Per the germline V gene, CDR1 is SGHDN and CDR2 is FVKESK. CDR3 DNA: TGTGCCAGCAGCCAAGGACGGCAGGGCAATCAGCCCCAGCATTTT. It encodes CASSQGRQGNQPQHF.

The chain combines TRBV11-3 with TRBJ1-4; perhaps TRBD1 as D (6 bases). With 4 bases removed from V and 7 bases from J, the gap between germline ends came to 19 bases. Per germline, CDR1 SGHNT and CDR2 YENEEA. This CDR3 spans 16 amino acids. DNA of the CDR3: TGTGCCAGCAGCTCGACGAACACAGGGAGTGGTGAAAAACTGTTTTTT. This translates into CASSSTNTGSGEKLFF. The full variable domain, in which reference TRBV11-3 and TRBJ1-4 provide the parts outside the CDR3, is EAGVVQSPRYKIIEKKQPVAFWCNPISGHNTLYWYLQNLGQGPELLIRYENEEAVDDSQLPKDRFSAERLKGVDSTLKIQPAELGDSAVYLCASSSTNTGSGEKLFFGSGTQLSVL.

This clonotype came up many times. The V and J genes are TRBV28 and TRBJ2-4, with D possibly TRBD2 on 5 matching bases. This CDR3 contains 15 residues. CDR1 is MDHEN and CDR2 is SYDVKM in the germline V gene. Trimming took off 4 bases at V and 0 bases at J, with 10 bases between the two ends. The chain's CDR3 is CASSYGSLAKNIQYF. The CDR3 DNA reads as TGTGCCAGCAGTTATGGGAGTTTAGCCAAAAACATTCAGTACTTC.

This clonotype came up many times. V gene TRBV29-1 combines with J gene TRBJ2-3; 12 bases match TRBD2. The junction had 8 bases not matched to a gene; V was cut back by 4 bases and J by 3 bases. In germline, CDR1 is SQVTM, CDR2 ANQGSEA. This CDR3 contains 16 residues. CDR3: CSVVGRLAGATDTQYF. CDR3 bases: TGCAGCGTTGTGGGGAGACTAGCGGGAGCAACAGATACGCAGTATTTT.

In its sample, this clonotype was seen a few times. The gene calls are TRBV11-1 and TRBJ2-1; 10 bases are shared with TRBD2. There are 17 residues in the CDR3. From germline, CDR1 is SGHAT and CDR2 FQDESV (reference sequence). The J segment lost 9 bases and the V segment lost 0 bases, leaving 11 bases of the junction unmatched. CDR3 in amino acids: CASSLASGAGGLSEQFF. As DNA, the CDR3 is TGTGCCAGCAGCTTAGCGTCAGGAGCGGGAGGGCTCAGTGAGCAGTTCTTC.

In this sample, this clonotype turned up a few times. The rearrangement joins TRBV18 to TRBJ2-5; either TRBD1 or TRBD2 may supply D (6 bases each). Trimming shortened V by 2 bases and J by 5 bases, and 12 bases separated the two germline ends. Germline V CDR1 and CDR2: KGHSH, LQKENI. The CDR3 spans 14 residues. DNA of the CDR3: TGTGCCAGCTCACCAAGAACAGGGAGGGAGACCCAGTACTTC. Translated, it gives CASSPRTGRETQYF.

V is TRBV3-1 and J is TRBJ2-7; D is unclear. The germline V gene has CDR1 LGHDT and CDR2 YNNKEL (reference sequence). V was cut by 2 bases and J by 10 bases, with 9 bases left in between. The CDR3 extends over 11 amino acids. This CDR3 reads CASSQSWIQYF. CDR3 coding DNA: TGTGCCAGCAGCCAATCCTGGATACAGTACTTC.

This clonotype was seen a handful of times. The rearrangement joins TRBV18 to TRBJ2-1; 9 bases are a match to TRBD2. Unmatched junction bases numbered 8, after V lost 4 bases and J lost 7 bases. The CDR3 has 15 amino acids. Germline assignment: CDR1 KGHSH and CDR2 LQKENI. The CDR3, as DNA: TGTGCCAGCTCACTAGCGGGAGTTTCTACAAATGAGCAGTTCTTC. This encodes CASSLAGVSTNEQFF.

This clonotype appeared many times. The genes are TRBV24-1 and TRBJ2-3; D unresolved. The CDR3 runs to 11 residues. Germline assignment: CDR1 KGHDR and CDR2 SFDVKD. The ends were cut back, 10 bases at V and 4 bases at J, with 8 bases in the middle. The DNA for the CDR3 is TGTGCCACGCAATATTCAGATACGCAGTATTTT. Its translation: CATQYSDTQYF.

In this sample, this clonotype turned up many times. This chain joins TRBV29-1 and TRBJ2-1; 13 nucleotides agree with TRBD2. The V and J ends lost 7 bases and 9 bases, in that order; junction bases with no gene match: 6. The CDR3 contains 13 residues. Germline CDR1 is SQVTM and CDR2 is ANQGSEA. CDR3 residues: CSAGLAGVVEQFF. CDR3 DNA sequence: TGCAGCGCCGGACTAGCGGGAGTAGTTGAGCAGTTCTTC.

This clonotype came up a few times. The chain carries TRBV10-3 and TRBJ2-7, with 7 bases lining up with TRBD1. The V gene's germline CDR1 is ENHRY and CDR2 SYGVKD. The CDR3 consists of 12 residues. Trimming at V came to 6 bases and at J to 5 bases, leaving 4 bases not matched to a gene. The CDR3 sequence: CAISWGQNEQYF. The CDR3 coding sequence is TGTGCCATCAGCTGGGGACAGAACGAGCAGTACTTC.

There are a few counts of this clonotype. The chain recombines TRBV2 with TRBJ2-5, with 12 bases matching TRBD2. The CDR3 runs 16 residues. J was trimmed by 4 bases and V by 6 bases; bases with no gene match: 9. The germline CDR1 and CDR2 sequences are SNHLY and FYNNEI. The DNA of the CDR3 is TGTGCCAGCAGAAGGACTAGCGGGAAGGGGGGAGAGACCCAGTACTTC. This codes for CASRRTSGKGGETQYF.

This rearrangement joins TRBV14 to TRBJ2-2, with TRBD1 matching over 10 bases. The germline gives CDR1 SGHDN, CDR2 FVKESK. The ends lost 4 bases at V and 9 bases at J; junction bases unmatched: 8. The CDR3 contains 15 residues. The CDR3 reads CASSLRQGASRELFF. Written as DNA, the CDR3 is TGTGCCAGCAGCCTCAGACAGGGGGCCAGCCGGGAGCTGTTTTTT.

This clonotype came up many times. The J gene is TRBJ2-5, the V gene TRBV6-6; 14 bases are shared with TRBD2. Per the germline V gene, CDR1 is MNHNY and CDR2 is SVGAGI (reference sequence). This CDR3 comprises 14 residues. J lost 4 bases, V lost 8 bases, and 3 bases had no gene match. The CDR3 sequence: CASYGLAGGETQYF. As DNA, the CDR3 is TGTGCCAGCTATGGACTAGCGGGAGGAGAGACCCAGTACTTC.

This clonotype was recorded at least ten times. The chain combines TRBV28 with TRBJ2-7, with D unresolved. This CDR3 has 17 amino acids. Trimming stripped 0 bases from V and 3 bases from J, with 18 bases between. Germline lookup yields CDR1 MDHEN and CDR2 SYDVKM. The CDR3 region has the DNA TGTGCCAGCAGTTTATGGGGCCTAGGCCAGACGGTCTACGAGCAGTACTTC. Translating it yields CASSLWGLGQTVYEQYF.

The chain joins TRBV7-9 to TRBJ2-1; TRBD2 matches at 7 bases. Germline V gene data show CDR1 as SEHNR and CDR2 as FQNEAQ (reference sequence). V was pared by 4 bases and J by 7 bases, with 19 bases of the junction left unmatched. The CDR3 totals 18 residues. The CDR3 sequence: CASSYLGSAGRAGNEQFF. As DNA, the CDR3 is TGTGCCAGCAGCTACCTGGGATCAGCGGGACGGGCAGGGAATGAGCAGTTCTTC. The full variable domain, with the rest looked up from reference TRBV7-9 and TRBJ2-1, is DTGVSQNPRHKITKRGQNVTFRCDPISEHNRLYWYRQTLGQGPEFLTYFQNEAQLEKSRLLSDRFSAERPKGSFSTLEIQRTEQGDSAMYLCASSYLGSAGRAGNEQFFGPGTRLTVL.

The chain links TRBV27 to TRBJ2-7; tentative D call: TRBD1 (6 bases). Germline loops: CDR1 MNHEY, CDR2 SMNVEV (reference sequence). Trimming left V 10 bases short and J 2 bases short, with 12 bases between. The CDR3 is made up of 12 amino acids. The CDR3 loop reads CATSTGTYEQYF. The CDR3 DNA reads as TGTGCCACTTCGACAGGCACCTACGAGCAGTACTTC.

V gene TRBV27 combines with J gene TRBJ2-3; D gene unclear. Deletions cut 6 bases from V and 1 base from J, with 14 bases between. CDR3 length: 15 residues. CDR1 MNHEY and CDR2 SMNVEV come from the germline V gene (reference sequence). The DNA for the CDR3 is TGTGCCAGCAGCACCGCCCTCGCAGGCACAGATACGCAGTATTTT. This gives the protein CASSTALAGTDTQYF.

The V and J genes are TRBV9 and TRBJ2-3, with a possible D match to TRBD2 (5 bases). The CDR3 runs 15 residues. Germline V gene sequence: CDR1 SGDLS, CDR2 YYNGEE. Deletions cut 0 bases from V and 0 bases from J, with 8 bases between. This CDR3 reads CASSVGGGSTDTQYF. CDR3 nucleotide sequence: TGTGCCAGCAGCGTAGGTGGCGGGAGCACAGATACGCAGTATTTT.

The table lists this clonotype with a count of one. The chain couples TRBV12-3 or TRBV12-4 to TRBJ1-5; D uncertain. Trimming removed 2 bases from V and 2 bases from J, with 10 bases in between. The CDR3 length is 15 residues. The CDR3 loop is CASSLMQSRNQPQHF. For the CDR3, the DNA is TGTGCCAGCAGTTTAATGCAGTCCCGCAATCAGCCCCAGCATTTT.

This chain uses TRBV27 with TRBJ1-2, with a possible D match to TRBD1 (6 bases). The ends were cut back, 5 bases at V and 3 bases at J, with 16 bases in the middle. The germline gives CDR1 MNHEY, CDR2 SMNVEV (reference sequence). The length of the CDR3 is 15 residues. This CDR3 is CASSPGDNFYYGYTF. The CDR3 DNA follows: TGTGCCAGCAGTCCTGGGGACAACTTTTACTATGGCTACACCTTC.

J is TRBJ2-3 and V is TRBV7-7; D is possibly TRBD1 (6 bases). The germline CDR1 and CDR2 sequences are SSHAT and FNYEAQ (reference sequence). There are 15 residues in the CDR3. With 5 bases removed from V and 3 bases from J, the gap between germline ends came to 15 bases. The CDR3: CASSVTGLVTDTQYF. In DNA, the CDR3 is TGTGCCAGCAGCGTTACAGGGTTGGTGACAGATACGCAGTATTTT.